One sample yielded the 21 T cell receptor beta chains listed below, sequenced in a study of blood T cell repertoires in COVID-19. The data were produced by immunoSEQ multiplex PCR, yet TCRdb's version contains in-frame clones alone and is incomplete. Among around 230,000 clones listed, about 80% were seen once. The material sequenced was peripheral blood. These receptors were taken from a woman at least 80 years old with acute or convalescent COVID-19.

This clone was counted many times. The genes are TRBV27 and TRBJ2-2; D perhaps matches TRBD1 (6 bases). Per the germline V gene, CDR1 is MNHEY and CDR2 is SMNVEV (reference sequence). The CDR3 totals 16 residues. The V end lost 0 bases, the J end lost 0 bases, and 8 bases lay between the germline ends. The CDR3, as DNA: TGTGCCAGCAGTTTATCCGGGACATCGAACACCGGGGAGCTGTTTTTT. Amino acid sequence: CASSLSGTSNTGELFF.

As for this clone: Relative to the germline gene, one junction end is altered; a read error may explain this. V is TRBV10-3 and J is TRBJ2-5; 10 bases line up with TRBD1. CDR1 and CDR2 from the germline V gene are ENHRY and SYGVKD. The CDR3 is 11 residues long. CDR3 sequence reads: CAISERGTGDF. The CDR3 nucleotides read TGTGCCATCAGTGAACGGGGGACAGGGGACTTC.

The CDR3 DNA follows: TGTGCCAGCAGGGGGGAGGGACTAGTCAATGAGCAGTTCTTC. This sequence encodes CASRGEGLVNEQFF. This chain connects TRBV27 to TRBJ2-1; 8 positions agree with TRBD2. CDR1 MNHEY and CDR2 SMNVEV come from the germline V gene (reference sequence). The CDR3 sequence is 14 residues long. V shed 6 bases and J 6 bases; nucleotides not matched to a gene: 7.

The chain has TRBV9 and TRBJ2-1; 11 nucleotides agree with TRBD2. The trim removed 4 bases at V and 3 bases at J, leaving 9 bases unmatched. The CDR3 is 17 amino acids. The germline gives CDR1 SGDLS, CDR2 YYNGEE. The CDR3 DNA reads as TGTGCCAGCAGCCCCATTAGCGGGGGGGCCGACTACAATGAGCAGTTCTTC. Protein product: CASSPISGGADYNEQFF.

This clone was seen at least ten times. The chain recombines TRBV6-6 with TRBJ1-1; no reliable D call. The CDR3 has 12 residues. The germline V and J ends were trimmed by 10 bases and 2 bases, with 11 bases remaining between them. In germline, CDR1 is MNHNY, CDR2 SVGAGI (reference sequence). The CDR3, as DNA: TGTGCCACCGCTAATGATAACACTGAAGCTTTCTTT. Its protein product is CATANDNTEAFF.

The chain carries TRBV9 and TRBJ2-7; TRBD2 agrees at 13 bases. The CDR3 is 18 residues long. Germline loops: CDR1 SGDLS, CDR2 YYNGEE. V lost 3 bases to trimming and J lost 0 bases; unmatched junction nucleotides: 9. In DNA, the CDR3 is TGTGCCAGCAGCGCATCGGGACTAGCGGGGCCCCTCTCCTACGAGCAGTACTTC. Its protein product is CASSASGLAGPLSYEQYF.

The gene calls are TRBV19 and TRBJ1-2; D may be TRBD1 (6 bases). CDR1 and CDR2 (germline): LNHDA, SQIVND (reference sequence). Trimming left V 7 bases short and J 4 bases short, with 19 bases between. CDR3 size: 15 residues. CDR3: CASTPRDGGAYGYTF. The CDR3 nucleotides read TGTGCCAGTACCCCTCGAGACGGGGGGGCCTATGGCTACACCTTC.

The chain uses TRBV4-1 and TRBJ2-4; TRBD1 agrees at 7 bases. CDR1 and CDR2 from the germline V gene are MGHRA and YSYEKL. CDR3 length equals 19 residues. Losses at the gene ends were 0 bases for V and 0 bases for J; bases not matched to a gene: 11. CDR3 amino acids: CASSQDLRSGQLAKNIQYF. The CDR3 bases are TGCGCCAGCAGCCAAGATCTTCGTTCGGGACAGCTAGCCAAAAACATTCAGTACTTC.

The chain has TRBV7-3 and TRBJ2-7, with 7 bases identical to TRBD1. CDR1 SGHTA and CDR2 FQGTGA come from the germline V gene. V trimming: 4 bases; J trimming: 3 bases; junction bases outside the gene matches: 3. The CDR3 spans 13 residues. The CDR3 coding sequence is TGTGCCAGCAGCTACCGGGACAGCTACGAGCAGTACTTC. This sequence encodes CASSYRDSYEQYF.

This clone has more than one count but fewer than ten. The chain recombines TRBV30 with TRBJ1-6; D not certain. The ends were cut back, 4 bases at V and 5 bases at J, with 15 bases in the middle. The CDR3 runs to 15 residues. Per germline, CDR1 GTSNPN and CDR2 SVGIG (reference sequence). CDR3: CAWKTLAPNNSPLHF. The CDR3 coding sequence is TGTGCCTGGAAGACCCTAGCCCCCAATAATTCACCCCTCCACTTT.

This clone was counted between two and nine times. The chain employs TRBV5-6 and TRBJ1-1; D remains unclear. Germline assignment: CDR1 SGHDT and CDR2 YYEEEE. Trimming took 1 base from V and 8 from J, leaving 18 bases between them. The CDR3 is made up of 15 amino acids. CDR3 residues: CASSLRRLGFSEAFF. In DNA, the CDR3 is TGTGCCAGCAGCTTGAGGCGGCTCGGGTTTTCAGAAGCTTTCTTT. Looking up the rest from reference TRBV5-6 and TRBJ1-1 gives the full variable domain: DAGVTQSPTHLIKTRGQQVTLRCSPKSGHDTVSWYQQALGQGPQFIFQYYEEEERQRGNFPDRFSGHQFPNYSSELNVNALLLGDSALYLCASSLRRLGFSEAFFGQGTRLTVV.

V gene TRBV30 combines with J gene TRBJ2-1; D possibly corresponds to TRBD2 (5 bases). Trimming stripped 2 bases from V and 9 bases from J, with 8 bases between. Germline loops: CDR1 GTSNPN, CDR2 SVGIG (reference sequence). The CDR3 is 11 residues long. The CDR3 DNA is TGTGCCTGGAGTAGGACTGCTGAGCAGTTCTTC. The encoded protein is CAWSRTAEQFF.

The genes are TRBV9 and TRBJ2-3; TRBD1 matches at 9 bases. Germline assignment: CDR1 SGDLS and CDR2 YYNGEE. Unmatched junction bases numbered 9, after V lost 4 bases and J lost 6 bases. This CDR3 is 15 amino acids long. CDR3 sequence: CASSTLGQGADTQYF. The CDR3 DNA follows: TGTGCCAGCAGCACCTTGGGACAGGGCGCGGATACGCAGTATTTT.

This chain links TRBV11-3 with TRBJ2-1; the match to TRBD2 covers 10 bases. There are 16 residues in the CDR3. V shed 5 bases, J shed 0 bases, and the junction held 4 bases outside the gene matches. Germline V lookup: CDR1 SGHNT, CDR2 YENEEA. CDR3 region: CASSQSGGGSYNEQFF. CDR3 nucleotides: TGTGCCAGCAGCCAAAGCGGGGGGGGCTCCTACAATGAGCAGTTCTTC.

The chain couples TRBV5-4 to TRBJ1-1; 8 bases match TRBD1. V gave up 4 bases and J gave up 4 bases; unmatched junction bases: 9. Germline lookup yields CDR1 SGHNT and CDR2 YYREEE (reference sequence). This CDR3 contains 15 residues. CDR3 residues: CASSPGGTGPTEAFF. CDR3 coding DNA: TGTGCCAGCAGCCCCGGCGGGACAGGCCCCACTGAAGCTTTCTTT.

The gene calls are TRBV11-2 and TRBJ1-3, with a possible D match to TRBD1 (6 bases). V shed 0 bases and J shed 2 bases, with 11 bases lying between them. The CDR3 spans 16 residues. Looked up from germline, CDR1 is SGHAT and CDR2 is FQNNGV. This CDR3 reads CASSLDWGGAGNTIYF. For the CDR3, the DNA is TGTGCCAGCAGCTTAGATTGGGGGGGCGCTGGAAACACCATATATTTT. The full variable domain, rest sourced from reference TRBV11-2 and TRBJ1-3, is EAGVAQSPRYKIIEKRQSVAFWCNPISGHATLYWYQQILGQGPKLLIQFQNNGVVDDSQLPKDRFSAERLKGVDSTLKIQPAKLEDSAVYLCASSLDWGGAGNTIYFGEGSWLTVV.

The CDR3 nucleotides read TGTGCCAGCAGCGTCGGGACAGGGAGCCAGCCCCAGCATTTT. It encodes CASSVGTGSQPQHF. This chain uses TRBV2 with TRBJ1-5; 9 bases agree with TRBD1. Germline trimming cut 6 bases from V and 7 bases from J; bases unmatched to any gene: 7. This CDR3 region has 14 residues. Germline assignment: CDR1 SNHLY and CDR2 FYNNEI.

The J gene is TRBJ1-3, the V gene TRBV14; possible D gene TRBD1, 5 bases. Trimming took 2 bases from V and 0 from J, leaving 11 bases between them. The CDR3 spans 16 residues. The germline V gene encodes CDR1 SGHDN and CDR2 FVKESK. The CDR3 DNA reads TGTGCCAGCAGCCAACAGGGACTCGGCTCTGGAAACACCATATATTTT. This codes for CASSQQGLGSGNTIYF.

The genes are TRBV29-1 and TRBJ2-5; D call uncertain. In germline, CDR1 is SQVTM, CDR2 ANQGSEA. The CDR3 runs 12 residues. Trimming removed 2 bases at V and 4 bases at J, with 8 bases between. This CDR3 reads CSVETVPETQYF. The CDR3 DNA is TGCAGCGTTGAAACTGTCCCAGAGACCCAGTACTTC.

This rearrangement joins TRBV5-6 to TRBJ2-2; the match to TRBD1 covers 10 bases. This CDR3 region has 14 residues. V was clipped by 4 bases and J by 7 bases; unmatched bases: 4. The germline V gene encodes CDR1 SGHDT and CDR2 YYEEEE. CDR3 sequence: CASSTGQGRGELFF. The CDR3 region has the DNA TGTGCCAGCAGCACGGGACAGGGGCGCGGGGAGCTGTTTTTT.

This clone was recorded a few times. The chain is built from TRBV27 and TRBJ2-7, with 7 bases fitting TRBD1. J gave up 3 bases and V 6 bases, and 8 bases lay outside the gene matches. Per the germline V gene, CDR1 is MNHEY and CDR2 is SMNVEV (reference sequence). The CDR3 consists of 14 residues. DNA for the CDR3: TGTGCCAGCAGCAGACCGGGACAGAACTACGAGCAGTACTTC. Amino acids: CASSRPGQNYEQYF.